The rows below give T cell receptor beta chains drawn from one sample of a study of graft-versus-host responses after intestinal transplantation. No antigens are known for them. TCRdb's table, derived via immunoSEQ multiplex PCR, lists solely in-frame clones and lacks some. The profile covers roughly 73,000 clones, with roughly 91% appearing a single time and around 7.8% taken by the ten largest. Source: unstimulated CD8+ T cells sorted from spleen or lymph node cells, taken before transplant. Receptors were obtained from a human donor who was the organ donor for an intestinal transplant. Both conserved end residues are part of each CDR3. The D gene is left open where the match is weak. Part of the rows lack a size; the others show once, few, many or a class for expanded clones.

-	-	TRBJ1-1	TRBV27	CASSFGGLGTEAFF	TGTGCCAGCAGTTTCGGAGGCCTGGGGACTGAAGCTTTCTTT
TRBD1	-	TRBJ2-7	TRBV4-1	CASSLSPGGLSYEQYF	TGCGCCAGCAGCCTTTCGCCAGGGGGCCTCTCCTACGAGCAGTACTTC
-	-	TRBJ1-2	TRBV7-6	CASSLVGPGDNYGYTF	TGTGCCAGCAGCTTAGTGGGGCCGGGGGATAACTATGGCTACACCTTC
-	-	TRBJ1-2	TRBV19	CASSIDPQGIYGYTF	TGTGCCAGTAGTATAGATCCCCAGGGGATCTATGGCTACACCTTC
-	-	TRBJ1-1	TRBV13	CASSLSQGNTEAFF	TGTGCCAGCAGCTTATCACAGGGAAACACTGAAGCTTTCTTT
TRBD2	-	TRBJ2-7	TRBV7-2	CASSLYSGGDYEQYF	TGTGCCAGCAGCTTATATTCCGGGGGGGACTACGAGCAGTACTTC
-	-	TRBJ2-3	TRBV18	CASSPSGPWDTQYF	TGTGCCAGCTCACCCTCGGGGCCCTGGGATACGCAGTATTTT
-	-	TRBJ1-4	TRBV5-6	CASSLTRLEEKLFF	TGTGCCAGCAGCTTGACACGGCTCGAGGAAAAACTGTTTTTT
-	-	TRBJ1-5	TRBV28	CASSPTMGAPNQPQHF	TGTGCCAGCAGCCCGACGATGGGGGCGCCAAATCAGCCCCAGCATTTT
-	-	TRBJ2-1	TRBV6-1	CASSADVYNEQFF	TGTGCCAGCAGTGCGGACGTTTACAATGAGCAGTTCTTC
-	-	TRBJ1-4	TRBV10-1	CASSPSGVGEKLFF	TGCGCCAGCAGTCCATCCGGAGTCGGTGAAAAACTGTTTTTT
TRBD2	-	TRBJ2-3	TRBV9	CASSELAGGADTQYF	TGTGCCAGCAGCGAATTAGCGGGGGGTGCAGATACGCAGTATTTT
-	-	TRBJ1-3	TRBV29-1	CSVEEGTRNTIYF	TGCAGCGTTGAAGAGGGGACTAGAAACACCATATATTTT
-	-	TRBJ2-5	TRBV6-1	CAQVGETQYF	TGTGCCCAGGTCGGAGAGACCCAGTACTTC
-	-	TRBJ2-2	TRBV5-1	CASSLQGLWNTGELFF	TGCGCCAGCAGCTTACAGGGTTTATGGAACACCGGGGAGCTGTTTTTT
TRBD2	-	TRBJ2-3	TRBV2	CASRTGTITDTQYF	TGTGCCAGCAGGACCGGGACTATCACAGATACGCAGTATTTT
TRBD2	-	TRBJ2-3	TRBV30	CAWGAAGGTDTQYF	TGTGCCTGGGGGGCGGCGGGGGGCACAGATACGCAGTATTTT
TRBD1	-	TRBJ1-1	TRBV27	CASSLGPGTGIPEAFF	TGTGCCAGCAGTTTAGGACCCGGGACAGGGATTCCTGAAGCTTTCTTT
-	-	TRBJ2-3	TRBV6-1	CASSYEGRRDTQYF	TGTGCCAGCAGTTATGAGGGGCGGAGAGATACGCAGTATTTT
TRBD2	few	TRBJ2-3	TRBV4-1	CASSHPVSGGKDTQYF	TGCGCCAGCAGCCACCCCGTTAGCGGGGGAAAAGATACGCAGTATTTT
TRBD1	once	TRBJ2-7	TRBV6-5	CASSPPGQGGYEQYF	TGTGCCAGCAGCCCGCCGGGACAGGGGGGTTACGAGCAGTACTTC
-	-	TRBJ2-7	TRBV5-6	CASSWGRNSYEQYF	TGTGCCAGCAGCTGGGGACGAAACTCCTACGAGCAGTACTTC
-	-	TRBJ1-6	TRBV4-2	CASSQDLFLPLHF	TGTGCCAGCAGCCAAGATCTGTTTTTGCCCCTCCACTTT
-	few	TRBJ1-2	TRBV14	CASSQGALRQVNYGYTF	TGTGCCAGCAGCCAAGGGGCCCTTCGACAAGTAAACTATGGCTACACCTTC
-	-	TRBJ1-1	TRBV10-2	CASSDVGMLGLAFF	TGCGCCAGCAGTGATGTTGGTATGTTGGGGTTAGCTTTCTTT
TRBD1	-	TRBJ2-7	TRBV19	CASSAGGPSYEQYF	TGTGCCAGTAGTGCAGGGGGTCCCTCCTACGAGCAGTACTTC
TRBD1	-	TRBJ1-1	TRBV5-6	CASSLARTGNTEAFF	TGTGCCAGCAGCTTGGCGCGGACAGGGAACACTGAAGCTTTCTTT
-	once	TRBJ2-7	TRBV5-6	CASSLTLPQGPISYEQYF	TGTGCCAGCAGCTTGACCCTACCCCAGGGTCCGATCTCCTACGAGCAGTACTTC
-	-	TRBJ2-1	TRBV29-1	CSVETWRTVYNEQFF	TGCAGCGTCGAAACGTGGAGGACAGTCTACAATGAGCAGTTCTTC
TRBD1	-	TRBJ1-4	TRBV7-8	CASSPRTGHTTNEKLFF	TGTGCCAGCAGTCCGCGGACAGGCCACACAACTAATGAAAAACTGTTTTTT
-	-	TRBJ2-5	TRBV5-1	CASSLETVQETQYF	TGCGCCAGCAGCTTGGAGACAGTCCAAGAGACCCAGTACTTC
-	-	TRBJ2-5	TRBV30	CAWSGPQETQYF	TGTGCCTGGAGTGGACCGCAAGAGACCCAGTACTTC
-	-	TRBJ2-3	TRBV7-3	CASSFHSGVTDTQYF	TGTGCCAGCAGCTTTCATAGCGGAGTCACAGATACGCAGTATTTT
-	-	TRBJ2-5	TRBV13	CASRPLPWGKETQYF	TGTGCCAGCAGACCCTTGCCATGGGGAAAAGAGACCCAGTACTTC
-	-	TRBJ2-1	TRBV2	CASSEAQMSGSYNEQFF	TGTGCCAGCAGTGAAGCTCAGATGAGTGGGTCCTACAATGAGCAGTTCTTC
-	-	TRBJ2-7	TRBV28	CASSPSYSSYEQYF	TGTGCCAGCAGTCCATCGTATAGCTCCTACGAGCAGTACTTC
-	few	TRBJ2-7	TRBV6-5	CASRLGQEQYF	TGTGCCAGCAGGCTCGGACAGGAGCAGTACTTC
TRBD1	-	TRBJ1-2	TRBV29-1	CSVGQELNYGYTF	TGCAGCGTGGGACAGGAACTTAACTATGGCTACACCTTC
-	-	TRBJ1-2	TRBV7-2	CASSLVPGGGDGYTF	TGTGCCAGCAGCTTAGTACCGGGGGGGGGTGATGGCTACACCTTC
-	-	TRBJ2-3	TRBV10-3	CAISESFSSTDTQYF	TGTGCCATCAGTGAGTCGTTTTCAAGCACAGATACGCAGTATTTT
TRBD1	-	TRBJ2-7	TRBV6-5	CASTTGQNYEQYF	TGTGCCAGCACTACGGGACAGAACTACGAGCAGTACTTC
-	-	TRBJ2-7	TRBV5-4	CASSLGAYEQYF	TGTGCCAGCAGCTTGGGAGCCTACGAGCAGTACTTC